This T cell receptor beta chain was sequenced in a study of T cell repertoires in cytomegalovirus infection. This clonotype appeared a few times. Its antigen remains unknown. The germline gives CDR1 MNHNY, CDR2 SVGAGI (reference sequence). The length of the CDR3 is 16 residues. Trimming cost V 2 bases and J 0 bases, with 14 bases left between them. Via MiXCR, TCRdb re-called the reads, giving one row per CDR3 protein. The table records approximately 110,000 distinct CDR3 sequences, 30% to 40% of them present only once. The J gene is TRBJ2-7, the V gene TRBV6-6; weak D call: TRBD2 (5 bases). The material was CD8+ T cells from cultured PBMCs, obtained from culture after CMV antigen stimulation. This clonotype was sampled from a human donor in good health (CMV status not recorded). Some clones in this sample may be carry-over from other donors' samples. The CDR3: CASSYVRAEASYEQYF. The DNA for the CDR3 is TGTGCCAGCAGTTACGTGCGAGCGGAAGCCTCCTACGAGCAGTACTTC.